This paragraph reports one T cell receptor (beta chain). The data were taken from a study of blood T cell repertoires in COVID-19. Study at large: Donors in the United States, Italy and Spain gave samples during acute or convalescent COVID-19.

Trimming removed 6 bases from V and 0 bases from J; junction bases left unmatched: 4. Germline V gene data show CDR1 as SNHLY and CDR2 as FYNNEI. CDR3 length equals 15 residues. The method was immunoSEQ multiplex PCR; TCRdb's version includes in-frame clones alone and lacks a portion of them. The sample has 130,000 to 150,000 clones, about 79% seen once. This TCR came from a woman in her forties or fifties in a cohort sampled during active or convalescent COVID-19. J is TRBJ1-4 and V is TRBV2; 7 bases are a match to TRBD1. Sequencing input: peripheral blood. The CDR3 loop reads CASRGQPTTNEKLFF. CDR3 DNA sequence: TGTGCCAGCAGGGGACAGCCTACAACTAATGAAAAACTGTTTTTT.